This TCR beta chain was captured by sequencing in a study of cytomegalovirus exposure and HLA in healthy donors. The study's findings and limits: Some V segments, including TRBV6-2 and TRBV6-3, were excluded as indistinguishable.

60 Vbeta and 13 Jbeta primers were used in PCR. Some clones are missing from TCRdb's copy, which holds only in-frame ones; the method was immunoSEQ multiplex PCR. Counted here are about 210,000 clones, 75% to 80% occurring once; the ten biggest clones make up approximately 2%. On this clone: Antigen specificity is unknown.

The CDR3 extends over 14 amino acids. Trimming took 4 bases from V and 9 from J, leaving 16 bases between them. Germline loops: CDR1 SGHNT, CDR2 YENEEA. The chain recombines TRBV11-3 with TRBJ2-1; possibly TRBD2 for D (6 bases). The sequenced material came from PBMCs. This clonotype was sampled from a male donor in good health and CMV-seronegative. CDR3 sequence reads: CASSSAGVGSEQFF. DNA for the CDR3: TGTGCCAGCAGCTCAGCCGGGGTCGGGAGTGAGCAGTTCTTC.